This T cell receptor beta chain was recovered during a study of blood T cell repertoires in COVID-19. As for the study in general: PBMCs, B-cell-depleted T cells, or T cells provided the cDNA or gDNA that made up the material.

CDR1 MNHEY and CDR2 SVGEGT come from the germline V gene. Trimming removed 6 bases at V and 8 bases at J, with 22 bases between. The CDR3 has 15 residues. In the study's own analysis: It was from reference gene primer amplification that nucleated cell counts were estimated. Produced via immunoSEQ multiplex PCR; TCRdb's table is partial and in-frame only. The DNA was the basis for D and trimming; V, J and clone size are from that table. The table records 110,000 to 150,000 clones, roughly 80% of them present only once. The receptor comes from a woman of 80 years or more with acute or convalescent COVID-19. The chain joins TRBV6-2 or TRBV6-3 to TRBJ1-2; a weak D match, TRBD1 (5 bases). The sample was peripheral blood. Written as DNA, the CDR3 is TGTGCCAGCAGCTTCGCTCGCCAGGACAAAGGCGGCTACACCTTC. Protein product: CASSFARQDKGGYTF.